These 6 T cell receptor beta chains originate from one sample sequenced in a study of molecular identifiers for immune sequencing clone quantification. TCRdb passed the PCR reads through MiXCR, listing each CDR3 protein once. The data contain under 600,000 distinct CDR3 sequences, approximately 25% of them singletons. Sequencing was carried out using naive CD8+ T cells from blood, with Jurkat cell RNA spiked in. The sample's subset: FACS-sorted CD8+CD4-CCR7+CD45RA+ naive T cells. These receptors were collected from a human donor in good health. Some libraries in this study had Jurkat cell RNA spiked in.

This clonotype has ten or more counts. V gene TRBV5-1 combines with J gene TRBJ2-5, with D perhaps being TRBD1 or TRBD2 (6 bases each). Germline V lookup: CDR1 SGHRS, CDR2 YFSETQ. V lost 5 bases to trimming and J lost 4 bases, with 12 bases between them. The CDR3 is 13 amino acids. The CDR3 sequence: CASRRGGTETQYF. CDR3 nucleotide sequence: TGCGCCAGCAGGCGAGGGGGGACAGAGACCCAGTACTTC.

As regards this clonotype: An end of the junction does not agree with germline; a read error may underlie this. This chain connects TRBV6-2 or TRBV6-3 to TRBJ2-1; 7 bases agree with TRBD1. The CDR3 covers 16 residues. In germline, CDR1 is MNHEY, CDR2 SVGEGT. The CDR3 sequence: CASSKTGTFNYNEQSF. CDR3 DNA: TGTGCCAGCAGCAAGACAGGGACGTTTAACTACAATGAGCAGTCCTTC.

This clonotype was counted only a few times. The chain joins TRBV4-1 to TRBJ2-2; D may match TRBD1 or TRBD2 (6 bases each). The CDR3 has 18 amino acids. Per the germline V gene, CDR1 is MGHRA and CDR2 is YSYEKL. V was trimmed by 2 bases and J by 5 bases, leaving 21 bases between them. The CDR3 DNA is TGCGCCAGCAGCCAACAACGCTACAGGGACTGGGGGACCGGGGAGCTGTTTTTT. This codes for CASSQQRYRDWGTGELFF.

On this clonotype itself: The junction departs from the called germline gene at one end, perhaps through a read error. The rearrangement joins TRBV4-1 to TRBJ2-5, with D uncertain. Germline CDR1 MGHRA, CDR2 YSYEKL. This CDR3 region has 14 residues. Here the CDR3 DNA reads TGCGTCAGCAGCCAAGAAGGAAACCAAGAGACCCAGTACTTC. This sequence encodes CVSSQEGNQETQYF.

There are many counts of this clonotype. V gene TRBV6-2 or TRBV6-3 combines with J gene TRBJ2-5, with D tentatively TRBD2 (6 bases). This CDR3 has 16 amino acids. Germline loops: CDR1 MNHEY, CDR2 SVGEGT. V lost 6 bases, J lost 2 bases, and 19 bases lay in between. CDR3 sequence: CASRTPHRGYQETQYF. In DNA, the CDR3 is TGTGCCAGCAGAACTCCACATCGGGGGTATCAAGAGACCCAGTACTTC.

This clonotype was detected ten times or more. The rearrangement joins TRBV4-2 to TRBJ2-3; unclear D gene. V lost 3 bases to trimming and J lost 0 bases, with 13 bases between them. Germline CDR1 and CDR2: LGHNA and YNFKEQ. The CDR3 totals 16 residues. The CDR3 loop reads CASSQASGRSTDTQYF. DNA of the CDR3: TGTGCCAGCAGCCAGGCTAGTGGTCGTAGCACAGATACGCAGTATTTT.